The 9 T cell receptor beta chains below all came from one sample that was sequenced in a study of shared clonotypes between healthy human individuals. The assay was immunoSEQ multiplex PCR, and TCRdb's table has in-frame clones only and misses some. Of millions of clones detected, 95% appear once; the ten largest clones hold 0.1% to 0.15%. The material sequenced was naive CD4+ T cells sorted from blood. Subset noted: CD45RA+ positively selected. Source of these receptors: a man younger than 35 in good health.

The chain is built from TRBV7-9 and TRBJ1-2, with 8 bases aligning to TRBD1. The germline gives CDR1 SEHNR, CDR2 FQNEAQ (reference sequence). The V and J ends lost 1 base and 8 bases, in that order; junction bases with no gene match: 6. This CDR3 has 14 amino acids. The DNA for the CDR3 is TGTGCCAGCAGCTTAGAAGGGACAGGTGTAGGCTACACCTTC. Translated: CASSLEGTGVGYTF. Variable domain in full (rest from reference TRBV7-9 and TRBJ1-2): DTGVSQNPRHKITKRGQNVTFRCDPISEHNRLYWYRQTLGQGPEFLTYFQNEAQLEKSRLLSDRFSAERPKGSFSTLEIQRTEQGDSAMYLCASSLEGTGVGYTFGSGTRLTVV.

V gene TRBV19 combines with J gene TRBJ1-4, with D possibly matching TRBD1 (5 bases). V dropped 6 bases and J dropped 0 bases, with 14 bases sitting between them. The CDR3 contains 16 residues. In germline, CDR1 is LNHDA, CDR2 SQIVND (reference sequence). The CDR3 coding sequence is TGTGCCAGTAGGCCCAGGGCAGAAACAACTAATGAAAAACTGTTTTTT. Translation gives CASRPRAETTNEKLFF. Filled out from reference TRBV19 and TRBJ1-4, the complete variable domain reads DGGITQSPKYLFRKEGQNVTLSCEQNLNHDAMYWYRQDPGQGLRLIYYSQIVNDFQKGDIAEGYSVSREKKESFPLTVTSAQKNPTAFYLCASRPRAETTNEKLFFGSGTQLSVL.

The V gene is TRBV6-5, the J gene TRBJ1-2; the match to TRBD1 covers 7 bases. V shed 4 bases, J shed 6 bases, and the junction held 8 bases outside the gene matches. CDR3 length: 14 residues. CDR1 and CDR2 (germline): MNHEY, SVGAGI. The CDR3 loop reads CASSSTGTFHGYTF. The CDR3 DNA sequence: TGTGCCAGCAGTTCGACAGGGACGTTCCATGGCTACACCTTC.

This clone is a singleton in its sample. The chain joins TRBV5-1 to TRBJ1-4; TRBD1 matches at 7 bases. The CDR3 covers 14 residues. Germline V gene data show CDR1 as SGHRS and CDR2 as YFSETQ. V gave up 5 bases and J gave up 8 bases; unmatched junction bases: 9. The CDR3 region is CASSPGTQGEKLFF. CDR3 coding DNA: TGCGCCAGCAGTCCCGGGACACAGGGGGAAAAACTGTTTTTT.

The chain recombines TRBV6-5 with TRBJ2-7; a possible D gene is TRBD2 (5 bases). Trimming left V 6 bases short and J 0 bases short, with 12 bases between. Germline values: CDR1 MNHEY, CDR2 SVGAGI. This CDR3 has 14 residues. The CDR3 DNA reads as TGTGCCAGCAGGCGGGTCCCCGCCTCCTACGAGCAGTACTTC. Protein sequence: CASRRVPASYEQYF.

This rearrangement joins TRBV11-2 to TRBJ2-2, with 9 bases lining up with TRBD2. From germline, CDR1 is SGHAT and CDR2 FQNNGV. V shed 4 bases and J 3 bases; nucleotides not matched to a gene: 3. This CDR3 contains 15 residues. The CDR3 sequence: CASSSSGGYTGELFF. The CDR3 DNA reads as TGTGCCAGCAGCTCGAGCGGGGGGTACACCGGGGAGCTGTTTTTT.

The CDR3, as DNA: TGTGCCAGCAGTACGATCGGGGTGGGTGAGGGGACCCAGTACTTC. Amino acid sequence: CASSTIGVGEGTQYF. The rearrangement joins TRBV28 to TRBJ2-5; tentative D call: TRBD2 (5 bases). Trimming removed 5 bases at V and 7 bases at J, with 20 bases between. From germline, CDR1 is MDHEN and CDR2 SYDVKM. The CDR3 is 15 amino acids.

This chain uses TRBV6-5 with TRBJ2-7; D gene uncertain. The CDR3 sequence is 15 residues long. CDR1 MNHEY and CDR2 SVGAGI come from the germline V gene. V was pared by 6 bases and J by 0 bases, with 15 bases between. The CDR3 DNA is TGTGCCAGCAGCGAAAGGCCCACTAACTCCTACGAGCAGTACTTC. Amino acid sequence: CASSERPTNSYEQYF.

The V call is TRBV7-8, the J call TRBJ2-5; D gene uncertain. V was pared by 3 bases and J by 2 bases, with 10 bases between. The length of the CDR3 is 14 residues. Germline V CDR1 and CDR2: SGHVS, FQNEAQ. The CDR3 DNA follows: TGTGCCAGCAGCTTCTTCGGCACACAAGAGACCCAGTACTTC. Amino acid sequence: CASSFFGTQETQYF.